This T cell receptor beta chain was retrieved from a study of human T cells and chemical hapten exposure. Study information: All patients underwent weekly scalp dosing with diphenylcyclopropenone for the full approximately 25-week study. Women made up most patients, who had alopecia areata, totalis or universalis. Points from the study as a whole: Having alopecia, the donors may differ immunologically from healthy people. Controls had significantly fewer large CDR3 similarity clusters than were formed by expanded TCRs.

Time point described: patch test 1, 2 weeks after DPC sensitization. Treatment: therapeutic diphenylcyclopropenone sensitization with weekly scalp DPC. This clonotype was observed a handful of times. Its target is unknown. The CDR3 contains 14 residues. V was cut by 2 bases and J by 1 base, with 9 bases left in between. Germline loops: CDR1 SGHRS, CDR2 YFSETQ. TCRdb re-analysed the RACE reads in MiXCR, keeping a single row per CDR3 protein. The data hold roughly 98,000 distinct CDR3 sequences, with 9.5% to 15% observed a single time. Specimen: whole blood, collected in connection with sensitization to the hapten diphenylcyclopropenone (DPC). The receptor comes from a woman aged 35 to 49 with alopecia areata. Some clones in this sample may be carry-over from other donors' samples. The chain uses TRBV5-1 and TRBJ1-1; D remains ambiguous. The DNA of the CDR3 is TGCGCCAGCAGCTTACATAATTCGAACACTGAAGCTTTCTTT. It yields the protein CASSLHNSNTEAFF.